This TCR beta chain derives from a study of shared clonotypes between healthy human individuals. Overall study findings and caveats: Sampling covered blood only; tissue repertoires likely differ.

Trimming removed 5 bases at V and 4 bases at J, with 15 bases between. Germline V gene lookup returns CDR1 MNHEY and CDR2 SMNVEV (reference sequence). The CDR3 totals 15 residues. Deep-level settings were used for running the assay. Per the study methods: ImmunoSEQ output lacked quality scores and full-length reads, limiting matched filtering. Some clones are missing from TCRdb's copy, which holds only in-frame ones; the method was immunoSEQ multiplex PCR. V, J and clone size are taken as reported in that table, and D and trimming were inferred from the DNA itself. The sample records 110,000 or so clones, about two thirds being singletons. What CD8 memory combined were CD45RO+ cells and CCR7-negative CD45RA+ TemRA cells. This clone was observed a few times. Its antigen is undetermined.

Material: memory CD8+ T cells sorted from blood. Subset in this sample: CD45RO+ cells pooled with CCR7-negative TemRA cells. This chain links TRBV27 with TRBJ2-1; weak D call: TRBD2 (5 bases). The sequence derives from a woman aged 25-40 years in good health. CDR3 amino acids: CASSPRRVQYNEQFF. The CDR3 DNA sequence: TGTGCCAGCAGTCCCCGGCGGGTACAATACAATGAGCAGTTCTTC.